The 2 T cell receptor beta chains below all came from one sample that was sequenced in a study of T cells in Graves' hyperthyroidism and ophthalmopathy. Amplified TCR beta CDR3 regions came from RNA transcripts. Initially, a first-round RT-PCR of the TCR CDR3 employed the HTBI primer set. TCRdb itself ran the multiplex PCR reads through MiXCR, one entry per CDR3 protein. The table has 400,000 or so distinct CDR3 sequences, roughly 13% seen once. Sequenced sample: blood. These receptors came from a man aged 45-60 years with Graves' ophthalmopathy.

As to this clonotype: It may be a read error: a sequence one base away is much more abundant. The J gene is TRBJ2-5, the V gene TRBV18; D may be TRBD1 (6 bases). The germline V gene has CDR1 KGHSH and CDR2 LQKENI. Trimming pared 3 bases from V and 3 bases from J, leaving 11 bases between. This CDR3 has 14 residues. The CDR3 here is CASSPPTGEETQYF. DNA for the CDR3: TGTGCCAGCTCACCTCCGACAGGAGAAGAGACCCAGTACTTC.

This clonotype showed up just a few times. The rearrangement links TRBV7-9 to TRBJ1-5, with D unresolved. Germline loops: CDR1 SEHNR, CDR2 FQNEAQ (reference sequence). Trimming stripped 6 bases from V and 6 bases from J, with 15 bases between. CDR3 length: 14 amino acids. The CDR3 nucleotides read TGTGCCAGCAGTTCCGGGGATTTGTTTCAGCCCCAGCATTTT. Residues: CASSSGDLFQPQHF.